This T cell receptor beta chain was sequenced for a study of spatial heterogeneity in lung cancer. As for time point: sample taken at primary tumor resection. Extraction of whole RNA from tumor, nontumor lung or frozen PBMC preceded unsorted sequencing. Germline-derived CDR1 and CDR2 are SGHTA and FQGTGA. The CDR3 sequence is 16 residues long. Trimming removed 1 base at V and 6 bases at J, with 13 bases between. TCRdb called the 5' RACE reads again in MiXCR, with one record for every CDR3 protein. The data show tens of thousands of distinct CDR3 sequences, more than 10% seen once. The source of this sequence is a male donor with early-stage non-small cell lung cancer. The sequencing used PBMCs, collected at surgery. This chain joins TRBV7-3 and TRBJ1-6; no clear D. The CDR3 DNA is TGTGCCAGCAGCTTAAGCCCCGGACGGAGTAATTCACCCCTCCACTTT. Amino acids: CASSLSPGRSNSPLHF.